This T cell receptor beta chain was found in a study of blood T cell repertoires in COVID-19 (dated by TCRdb to the early 2020s). Context from the whole study: Samples covering the acute and convalescent phases of COVID-19 were provided by collaborators in the United States, Italy and Spain. The prospective study material was composed of cDNA or gDNA derived from T cells, B-cell-depleted T cells, or PBMCs. Subjects who had been exposed to COVID-19, were actively infected with it, or had recovered from it provided the deeply sampled blood TCRbeta repertoires that made up the dataset. The repertoires were released in a freely available public database meant as a resource for research on the immune response to SARS-CoV-2. The samples were drawn from two sources: the first 160 participants of the ongoing ImmuneRACE study, and over 950 subjects contributed by 6 global collaborators. A de-identified subject ID, COVID-19 status, age in years and sex were almost always included in the sample metadata. Where available, HLA class I and class II types were taken from metadata supplied by the sample provider and were not determined by assay-based typing.

TCRbeta CDR3 regions were amplified from genomic DNA by means of the immunoSEQ Assay, a bias-controlled multiplex PCR. As for how the authors treated the data: Within the assay, amplification of reference gene primers was used to estimate how many nucleated cells each sample contained. To quantify the absolute abundance of each unique TCRbeta CDR3 rearrangement, sequence reads were collapsed and filtered. Productive Simpson clonality was computed per sample as the square root of Simpson's diversity index over productive rearrangements. What TCRdb holds here is the immuneACCESS table cut down to in-frame rearrangements. Part of the clones is not present; checked against another copy, under half of the missing clones reflect an unresolved V gene, and the others are unexplained. V, J and clone size reflect that table, while D and trimming were determined from the DNA. The sample table lists fewer than 350,000 clones, about 86% of them with a count of one. The ten largest clonotypes hold 2% to 2.5% of the sample.

Regarding this clone: Its binding antigen is unknown. Base quality data are lacking; no much larger clone is found one base away.

Samples from volunteer blood donors who had recovered from COVID-19 were contributed by a second Seattle source. Collaborating institutions collected whole blood in K2EDTA tubes following their own protocols. For TCRbeta analysis, collaborators shipped samples in one of three forms: frozen whole blood, isolated PBMCs, or DNA extracted from either of those sample types. The CDR3 runs 15 amino acids, cysteine and phenylalanine included. Only the CDR3 DNA is retained, 45 bases long and in frame from the first base. V is pared back by 2 bases and J by 3 bases, with 10 bases lying between the germline termini. CDR1 and CDR2, per the germline V gene (reference sequence), are MNHEY and SMNVEV. What the study reported, not specific to this receptor: How much clinical and demographic metadata was included differed by source and by participant, and the metadata was provided uncurated.

Sequenced: peripheral blood. The chain is made from TRBV27 and TRBJ1-4, with a tentative D gene TRBD1 over 5 matching bases. The TCR comes from a woman aged 30 to 39 who had recovered from COVID-19. The DNA sequence reads TGTGCCAGCAGTTTAATTCCGGGGGCTAATGAAAAACTGTTTTTT. It codes for CASSLIPGANEKLFF.